One T cell receptor beta chain is described in this entry. The antigen remains undetermined. Losses at the gene ends were 5 bases for V and 5 bases for J; bases not matched to a gene: 6. The germline V gene has CDR1 LNHNV and CDR2 YYDKDF (reference sequence). The CDR3 consists of 15 residues. The method was immunoSEQ multiplex PCR; TCRdb's version includes in-frame clones alone and lacks a portion of them. Altogether 98,000 or so clones are present, approximately 84% being singletons, with the ten largest covering approximately 0.97%. This entry belongs to a study of graft-versus-host responses after intestinal transplantation. Findings and caveats of the study: The authors found GvH clones in recipient marrow, some appearing first in ileum or blood.

The clonotype was recovered from a human donor who received an intestinal transplant. This sequence joins TRBV15 and TRBJ1-4; 9 nucleotides agree with TRBD1. The source material was unstimulated CD4+ T cells sorted from spleen or lymph node cells, sampled before intestinal transplant. CDR3 protein: CATSYPGQGNEKLFF. CDR3 DNA sequence: TGTGCCACCAGCTATCCGGGACAGGGAAATGAAAAACTGTTTTTT.